This T cell receptor beta chain was recovered during a study of shared clonotypes between healthy human individuals. As for the study in general: A couple of female and a few male donors aged 18 to 49 were enrolled. Regarding the study as a whole: Sharing of clonotypes among donors was expected to vary with sequencing depth.

Unmatched junction bases numbered 10, after V lost 0 bases and J lost 5 bases. CDR3 length: 18 amino acids. Germline V lookup: CDR1 SGHRS, CDR2 YFSETQ. Clones were read by immunoSEQ multiplex PCR, and TCRdb kept only the in-frame ones, dropping some. The top ten hold over 0.12% of the sample, which has millions of clones, around nine tenths seen once. A word on this clone: Its antigen is not known.

V gene TRBV5-1 combines with J gene TRBJ2-2; the match to TRBD2 covers 10 bases. The TCR sequence derives from a man aged 18 to 29 in good health. The sequencing sample was made of naive CD4+ T cells sorted from blood. Indicated subset: CD45RA+ positively selected. The CDR3 sequence is CASSLGGTSASKTGELFF. The CDR3 bases are TGCGCCAGCAGCTTGGGAGGGACTAGCGCCTCTAAGACCGGGGAGCTGTTTTTT.